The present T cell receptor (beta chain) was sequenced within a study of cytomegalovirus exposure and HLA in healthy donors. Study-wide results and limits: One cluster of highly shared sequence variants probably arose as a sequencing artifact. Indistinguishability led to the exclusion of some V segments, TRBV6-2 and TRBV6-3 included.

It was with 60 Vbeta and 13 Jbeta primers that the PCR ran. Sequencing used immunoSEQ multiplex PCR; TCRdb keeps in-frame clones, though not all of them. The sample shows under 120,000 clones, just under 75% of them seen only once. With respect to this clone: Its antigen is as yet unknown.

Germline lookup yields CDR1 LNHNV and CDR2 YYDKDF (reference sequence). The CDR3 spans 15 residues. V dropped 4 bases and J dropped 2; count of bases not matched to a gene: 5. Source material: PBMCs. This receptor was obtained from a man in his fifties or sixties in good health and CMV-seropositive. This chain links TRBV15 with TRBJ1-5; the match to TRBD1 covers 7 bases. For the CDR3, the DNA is TGTGCCACCAGCACTTCCGGGACAGGCAATCAGCCCCAGCATTTT. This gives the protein CATSTSGTGNQPQHF.